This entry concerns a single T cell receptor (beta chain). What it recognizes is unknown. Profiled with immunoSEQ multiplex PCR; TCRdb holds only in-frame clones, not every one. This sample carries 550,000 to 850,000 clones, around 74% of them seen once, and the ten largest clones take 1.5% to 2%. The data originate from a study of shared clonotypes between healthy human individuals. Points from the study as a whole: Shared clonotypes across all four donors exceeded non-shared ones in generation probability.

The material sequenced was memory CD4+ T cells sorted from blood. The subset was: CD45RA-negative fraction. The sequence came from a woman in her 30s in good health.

The CDR3 sequence is CSVSPATGSNYGYTF. Here the CDR3 DNA reads TGCAGCGTTAGTCCCGCGACAGGATCTAACTATGGCTACACCTTC. This chain uses TRBV29-1 with TRBJ1-2, with D possibly TRBD1 on 6 matching bases. Between the trimmed V and J ends, which lost 5 bases and 0 bases, there was a span of 16 bases. Looked up from germline, CDR1 is SQVTM and CDR2 is ANQGSEA. The CDR3 contains 15 residues.